This T cell receptor beta chain was sequenced during a study of Tregs in tolerant kidney transplant recipients. This clone showed up just a few times. Its antigen is not identified. This CDR3 comprises 19 residues. V lost 2 bases, J lost 4 bases, and 15 bases stayed unmatched. Germline CDR1 and CDR2: SGHVS and FNYEAQ. Assay used: immunoSEQ multiplex PCR; TCRdb lists only in-frame clones, some missing. The data contain 50,000 to 75,000 clones, 70% to 90% of them singletons. Study conclusions and caveats: Biological reproducibility was not directly addressed, but technical replication error appeared minimal. Few patients were studied, so findings need validation in larger groups.

The sequenced sample was Tregs from blood, obtained before the transplant. The origin of this receptor is a human donor who received a combined kidney and bone marrow transplant. V gene TRBV7-6 combines with J gene TRBJ1-3; 9 bases map to TRBD1. The CDR3 DNA is TGTGCCAGCAGCTTAAGGGCGAAACAGGGGGCCTCGACGGGAAACACCATATATTTT. Residues: CASSLRAKQGASTGNTIYF.